The clone carrying this T cell receptor (beta chain) occurred a few times. Its antigen is undetermined. One junction end disagrees with the germline gene, perhaps due to a read error. The data were obtained in a study of blood T cells in healthy people across ages. Overall study: Capturing about one barcoded beta molecule per two T cells was achieved by template switching.

Study-level points and caveats: Across the age range, TCR beta diversity per million T cells fell in a roughly linear way.

The second PCR ran about 6 to 12 cycles with a sample-barcoded 5' primer and J-beta primers. TCRdb recomputed calls from the 5' RACE reads with MiXCR, one row per CDR3 protein. The data contain 1.8 million or so distinct CDR3 sequences, around 40% of them singletons. The CDR3 sequence is 15 residues long. The germline CDR1 and CDR2 sequences are SGHRS and YFSETQ. Sequencing was done on a sample of blood. V usage is TRBV5-1 and J usage is TRBJ2-1, with D perhaps assigned TRBD1 or TRBD2 (7 bases each). The sequence was collected from a human donor in good health. DNA for the CDR3: TGCGCCAGCAGCTTGGGGCAGGGGGACTACAATGGGCAGTTCTTC. Translating it yields CASSLGQGDYNGQFF. Full variable domain (remainder filled in from reference TRBV5-1 and TRBJ2-1): KAGVTQTPRYLIKTRGQQVTLSCSPISGHRSVSWYQQTPGQGLQFLFEYFSETQRNKGNFPGRFSGRQFSNSRSEMNVSTLELGDSALYLCASSLGQGDYNGQFFGPGTRLTVL.